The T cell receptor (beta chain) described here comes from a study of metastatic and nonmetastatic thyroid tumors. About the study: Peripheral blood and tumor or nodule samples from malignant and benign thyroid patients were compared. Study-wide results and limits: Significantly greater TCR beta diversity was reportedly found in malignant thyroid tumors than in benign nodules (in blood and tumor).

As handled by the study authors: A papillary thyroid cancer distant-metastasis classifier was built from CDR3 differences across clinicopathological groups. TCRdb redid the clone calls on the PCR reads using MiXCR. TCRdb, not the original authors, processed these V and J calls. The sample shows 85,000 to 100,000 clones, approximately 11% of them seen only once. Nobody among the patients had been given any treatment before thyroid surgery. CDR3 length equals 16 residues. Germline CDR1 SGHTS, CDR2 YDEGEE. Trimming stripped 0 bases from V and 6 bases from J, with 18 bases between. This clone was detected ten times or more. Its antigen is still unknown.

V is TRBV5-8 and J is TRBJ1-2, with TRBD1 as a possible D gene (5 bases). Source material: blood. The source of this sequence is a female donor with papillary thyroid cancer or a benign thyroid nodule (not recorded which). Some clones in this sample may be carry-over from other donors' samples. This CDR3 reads CASSLDLNGARDGYTF. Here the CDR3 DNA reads TGTGCCAGCAGCTTGGATCTAAACGGGGCGCGTGATGGCTACACCTTC.